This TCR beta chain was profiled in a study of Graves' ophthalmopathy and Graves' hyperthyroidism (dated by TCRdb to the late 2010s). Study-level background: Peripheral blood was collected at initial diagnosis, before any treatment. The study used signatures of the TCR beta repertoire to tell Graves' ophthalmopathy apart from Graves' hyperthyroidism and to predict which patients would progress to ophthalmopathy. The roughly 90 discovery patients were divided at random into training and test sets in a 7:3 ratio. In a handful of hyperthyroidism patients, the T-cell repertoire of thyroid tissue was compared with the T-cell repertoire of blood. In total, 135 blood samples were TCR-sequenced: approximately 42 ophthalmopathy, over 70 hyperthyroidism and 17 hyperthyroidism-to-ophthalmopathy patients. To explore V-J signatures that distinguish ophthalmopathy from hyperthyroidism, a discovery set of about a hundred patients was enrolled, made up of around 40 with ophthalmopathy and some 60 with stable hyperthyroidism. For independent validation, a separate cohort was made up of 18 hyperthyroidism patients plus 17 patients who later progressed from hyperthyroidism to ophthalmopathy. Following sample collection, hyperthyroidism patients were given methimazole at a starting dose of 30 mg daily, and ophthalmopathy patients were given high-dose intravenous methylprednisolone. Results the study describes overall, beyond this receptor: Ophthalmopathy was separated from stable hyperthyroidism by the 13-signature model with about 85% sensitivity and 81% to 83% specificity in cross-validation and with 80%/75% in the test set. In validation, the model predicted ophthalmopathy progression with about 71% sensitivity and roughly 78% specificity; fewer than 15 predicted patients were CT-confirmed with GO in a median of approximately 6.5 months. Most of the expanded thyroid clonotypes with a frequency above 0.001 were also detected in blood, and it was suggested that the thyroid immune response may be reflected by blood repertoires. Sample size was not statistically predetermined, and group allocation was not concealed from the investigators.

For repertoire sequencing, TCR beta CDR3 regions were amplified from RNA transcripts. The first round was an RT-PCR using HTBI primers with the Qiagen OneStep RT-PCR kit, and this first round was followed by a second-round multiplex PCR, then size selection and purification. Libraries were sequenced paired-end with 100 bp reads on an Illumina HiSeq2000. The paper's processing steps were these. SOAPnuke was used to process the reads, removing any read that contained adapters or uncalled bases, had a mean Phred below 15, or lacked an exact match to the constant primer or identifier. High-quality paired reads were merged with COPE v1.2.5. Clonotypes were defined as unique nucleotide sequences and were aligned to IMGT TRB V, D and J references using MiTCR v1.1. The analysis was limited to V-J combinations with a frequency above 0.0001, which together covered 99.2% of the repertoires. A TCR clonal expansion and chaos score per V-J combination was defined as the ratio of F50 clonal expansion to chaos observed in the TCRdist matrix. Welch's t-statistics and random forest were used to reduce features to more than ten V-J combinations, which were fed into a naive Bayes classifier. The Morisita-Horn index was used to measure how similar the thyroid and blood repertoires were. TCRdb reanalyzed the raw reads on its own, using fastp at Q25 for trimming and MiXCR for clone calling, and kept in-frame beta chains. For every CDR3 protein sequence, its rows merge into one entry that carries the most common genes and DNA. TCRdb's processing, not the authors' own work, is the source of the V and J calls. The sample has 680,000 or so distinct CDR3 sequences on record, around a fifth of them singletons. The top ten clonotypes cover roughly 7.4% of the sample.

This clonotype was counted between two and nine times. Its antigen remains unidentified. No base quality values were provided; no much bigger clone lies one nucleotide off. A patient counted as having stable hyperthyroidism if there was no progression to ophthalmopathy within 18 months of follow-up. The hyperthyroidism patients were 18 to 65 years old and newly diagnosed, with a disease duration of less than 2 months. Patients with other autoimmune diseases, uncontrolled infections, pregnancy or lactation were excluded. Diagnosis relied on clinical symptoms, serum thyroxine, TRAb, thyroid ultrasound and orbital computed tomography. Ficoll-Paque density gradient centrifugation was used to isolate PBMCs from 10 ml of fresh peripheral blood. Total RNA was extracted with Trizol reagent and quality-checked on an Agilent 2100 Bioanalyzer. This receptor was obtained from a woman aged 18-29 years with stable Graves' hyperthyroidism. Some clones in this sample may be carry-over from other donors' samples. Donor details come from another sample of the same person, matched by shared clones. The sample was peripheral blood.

Here the CDR3 is given as CASIPQGQNTGELFF. Read as DNA, the sequence is TGTGCCAGTATTCCGCAGGGGCAGAACACCGGGGAGCTGTTTTTT. The chain uses TRBV19 and TRBJ2-2, and perhaps TRBD1 as D gene, on 6 matching bases. Relative to germline, V is 7 bases shorter and J is 1 base shorter, with 13 bases between their ends. Taken from the germline V gene (reference sequence), the CDR1 and CDR2 loops are LNHDA and SQIVND. Reading from cysteine to phenylalanine, the CDR3 counts 15 amino acids. Kept here is only the CDR3 DNA, which spans 45 bases and is read in frame from base 1.